Listed below are T cell receptor beta chains from one sample, sequenced in a study of T cells in Graves' hyperthyroidism and ophthalmopathy. TCRdb reprocessed the multiplex PCR reads via MiXCR and lists one record per CDR3 protein. The data show hundreds of thousands of distinct CDR3 sequences, 15% to 18% seen once. Material for sequencing was blood. These receptors came from a young woman with Graves' hyperthyroidism. Both conserved end residues are part of each CDR3.

v_call: TRBV5-1
j_call: TRBJ2-7
cdr3_aa: CASSLEGTGSGYEQYF

v_call: TRBV9
j_call: TRBJ1-5
cdr3_aa: CASSGGGAGNQPQHF

v_call: TRBV28
j_call: TRBJ2-7
cdr3_aa: CASSARLAGFYEQYF

v_call: TRBV24-1
j_call: TRBJ2-5
cdr3_aa: CATSDGTLGTQYF

v_call: TRBV28
j_call: TRBJ2-7
cdr3_aa: CASSRDRPASSYEQYF

v_call: TRBV5-1
j_call: TRBJ2-1
cdr3_aa: CASAFTGPGNSNEQFF

v_call: TRBV13
j_call: TRBJ2-5
cdr3_aa: CASSLVWGGDSQETQYF

v_call: TRBV24-1
j_call: TRBJ2-3
cdr3_aa: CATSDPSTDTQYF

v_call: TRBV6-5
j_call: TRBJ1-5
cdr3_aa: CASRADSNQPQHF

v_call: TRBV7-6
j_call: TRBJ1-3
cdr3_aa: CASSLSRAAEPIGNTIYF

v_call: TRBV7-9
j_call: TRBJ2-5
cdr3_aa: CASSHPRGLGETQYF

v_call: TRBV5-1
j_call: TRBJ2-2
cdr3_aa: CASSLLRGPNTGELFF

v_call: TRBV6-1
j_call: TRBJ2-2
cdr3_aa: CASTSAGTEDGELFF

v_call: TRBV7-3
j_call: TRBJ1-6
cdr3_aa: CASSLFGYWENSPLHF

v_call: TRBV6-6
j_call: TRBJ1-2
cdr3_aa: CASSYSEGHYGYTF

v_call: TRBV12-3/TRBV12-4
j_call: TRBJ1-5
cdr3_aa: CASSIGMKQPQHF